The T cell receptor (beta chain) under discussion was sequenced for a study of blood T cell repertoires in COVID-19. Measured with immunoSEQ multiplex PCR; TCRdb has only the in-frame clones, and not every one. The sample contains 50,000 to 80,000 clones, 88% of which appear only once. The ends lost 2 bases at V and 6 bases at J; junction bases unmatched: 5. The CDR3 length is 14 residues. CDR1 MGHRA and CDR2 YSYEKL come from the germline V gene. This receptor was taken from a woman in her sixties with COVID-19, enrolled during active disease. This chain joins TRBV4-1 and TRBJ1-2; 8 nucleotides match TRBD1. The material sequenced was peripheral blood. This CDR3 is CASSQLTGVDGYTF. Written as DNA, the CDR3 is TGCGCCAGCAGCCAACTGACAGGGGTCGATGGCTACACCTTC.